Following are 9 T cell receptor beta chains from one sample sequenced in a study of T cell clonality in common variable immunodeficiency. Regarding the study as a whole: Fewer deletions and N-nucleotide insertions were reportedly seen in common variable immunodeficiency TCR beta sequences.

These TCRs' antigens remain unknown. Produced via immunoSEQ multiplex PCR; TCRdb's table is partial and in-frame only. This repertoire lists some 26,000 clones without singletons; 3.5% to 4.5% sits in the top ten. Sequencing used peripheral blood mononuclear cells. Receptors originate from a human donor with common variable immunodeficiency.

As regards this clone: The read falls 3 residues short of the CDR3 end, and the missing part is taken from the germline J gene. This chain links TRBV18 with TRBJ2-7; D is unclear. Germline CDR1 KGHSH, CDR2 LQKENI. V lost 2 bases to trimming and J lost 6 bases, with 14 bases between them. The CDR3 extends over 14 amino acids. The CDR3 bases that were read are TGTGCCAGCTCACCAACGCTAGGTTCGGTCGAG. The encoded protein is CASSPTLGSVE. Given in full, the CDR3 is CASSPTLGSVEQYF.

Notes on this clone: The sequenced fragment ends 3 residues before the CDR3 boundary, so the rest is inferred from the germline J gene. The chain employs TRBV5-1 and TRBJ1-5; the match to TRBD1 covers 9 bases. The CDR3 runs 15 residues. Germline loops: CDR1 SGHRS, CDR2 YFSETQ. V lost 4 bases and J lost 7; bases outside the gene matches: 9. The CDR3 DNA, read in part, is TGCGCCAGCAGCCCTAGCTTGGGGACAGGGCAGCCC. This gives the protein CASSPSLGTGQP. The whole CDR3 protein reads CASSPSLGTGQPQHF.

In its sample, this clone was seen a few times. The sequence runs out 3 residues before the end of the CDR3; the remainder is reconstructed from the germline J gene. The rearrangement joins TRBV7-3 to TRBJ2-2, with TRBD2 as a possible D gene (6 bases). The ends were cut back, 9 bases at V and 0 bases at J, with 11 bases in the middle. The CDR3 is made up of 14 amino acids. Looked up from germline, CDR1 is SGHTA and CDR2 is FQGTGA. Partial CDR3 DNA: TGTGCCAGTCGTGGAGGGGCGAACACCGGGGAG. Translation: CASRGGANTGE. The CDR3 as a whole reads CASRGGANTGELFF. Full variable domain (outside the CDR3, taken from reference TRBV7-3 and TRBJ2-2): GAGVSQTPSNKVTEKGKYVELRCDPISGHTALYWYRQSLGQGPEFLIYFQGTGAADDSGLPNDRFFAVRPEGSVSTLKIQRTERGDSAVYLCASRGGANTGELFFGEGSRLTVL.

Of note for this clone: The CDR3 extends 3 residues past the end of the read, so its final part is completed from the germline J gene. The chain couples TRBV7-2 to TRBJ1-1, with a tentative D call TRBD1 (5 bases). V shed 1 base and J shed 4 bases, with 7 bases lying between them. CDR1 SGHTA and CDR2 FQGNSA come from the germline V gene. The CDR3 is 13 amino acids. The part of the CDR3 DNA that was read is TGTGCCAGCAGCTTAGTCAGGGCCACTGAA. This codes for CASSLVRATE. The CDR3 in full is CASSLVRATEAFF.

Comments on this clone: The CDR3 end falls 3 residues outside the read, so it is completed with the germline J gene. This chain uses TRBV23-1 with TRBJ2-1; 7 bases match TRBD1. TRBV23-1 is flagged as an ORF with uncertain function. The CDR3 length is 15 residues. V shed 6 bases and J 0 bases; nucleotides not matched to a gene: 5. Incomplete CDR3 DNA: TGCGCCAGCAGACAGGGGCCGAGCTCCTACAATGAG. This gives the protein CASRQGPSSYNE. The whole CDR3 protein is CASRQGPSSYNEQFF.

This clone has a count of ten or more. The CDR3 end falls 3 residues outside the read, so it is completed with the germline J gene. The same CDR3 also results from other DNA sequences found in this sample. This chain links TRBV18 with TRBJ2-5, with D possibly being TRBD2 (6 bases). This CDR3 comprises 14 residues. From germline, CDR1 is KGHSH and CDR2 LQKENI. The V gene lost 3 bases and the J gene lost 2 bases, with 10 bases spanning the gap. Incomplete CDR3 DNA: TGTGCCAGCTCACCCTCGGGACTTCAAGAGACC. Its protein is CASSPSGLQET. The entire CDR3 sequence reads CASSPSGLQETQYF.

This clone came up a few times. The CDR3 extends 3 residues past the end of the read, so its final part is completed from the germline J gene. This chain uses TRBV6-1 with TRBJ2-7; D is unclear. Trimming shortened V by 2 bases and J by 0 bases, and 8 bases separated the two germline ends. CDR1 and CDR2 (germline): MNHNS, SASEGT. There are 14 residues in the CDR3. CDR3 bases read: TGTGCCAGCAGTGAAAGCCGATCCTCCTACGAG. It encodes CASSESRSSYE. The entire CDR3 reads CASSESRSSYEQYF.

This clone was picked up a small number of times. The CDR3 is cut off 3 residues early in the read; its end comes from the germline J gene. The J gene is TRBJ2-7, the V gene TRBV2; perhaps TRBD1 as D (5 bases). Germline-derived CDR1 and CDR2 are SNHLY and FYNNEI. V lost 4 bases and J 2 bases, leaving 12 bases between the germline ends. The CDR3 length is 14 residues. The DNA read from the CDR3 is TGTGCCAGCAGTGGGGGCAGGGCAACCTACGAG. It is translated as CASSGGRATYE. The whole CDR3 region reads CASSGGRATYEQYF.

This clone occurred many times. The sequence runs out 3 residues before the end of the CDR3; the remainder is reconstructed from the germline J gene. The chain uses TRBV6-4 and TRBJ2-1, with a tentative D call TRBD1 (6 bases). The CDR3 covers 13 residues. Trimming removed 5 bases at V and 3 bases at J, with 8 bases between. The V gene's germline CDR1 is MRHNA and CDR2 SNTAGT. Incomplete CDR3 DNA: TGTGCCAGCAGTTCGACAGGCTACAATGAG. Protein sequence: CASSSTGYNE. The entire CDR3 protein reads CASSSTGYNEQFF.